The clone carrying this T cell receptor (beta chain) was counted once. Its antigen remains unknown. Through a sample-barcoded 5' primer and a J-beta primer mix, a second PCR was run for about 6 to 11 cycles. Carrying 12 random nucleotides, a template-switch adaptor labeled each individual cDNA molecule. Each CDR3 protein is one row after TCRdb ran MiXCR on the 5' RACE reads. The sample records approximately 820,000 distinct CDR3 sequences, under 45% being singletons. The data derive from a study of blood T cells in healthy people across ages. Study results and caveats: More naive CD4+ cells and higher diversity marked long-lived donors relative to aged donors.

Each sample used at least 7 million PBMCs. Per sample, at least 5.5 micrograms of total RNA were extracted. This CDR3 comprises 18 residues. V dropped 0 bases and J dropped 2 bases, with 14 bases sitting between them. Germline V lookup: CDR1 MNHNS, CDR2 SASEGT. Source material: blood. The sequence was obtained from a man aged 60 to 75 in good health. The chain combines TRBV6-1 with TRBJ2-6; unclear D gene. The CDR3 DNA sequence: TGTGCCAGCAGTGAAGCCGCAGTCGGTCAGGCTGGGGCCAACGTCCTGACTTTC. Its translation: CASSEAAVGQAGANVLTF.